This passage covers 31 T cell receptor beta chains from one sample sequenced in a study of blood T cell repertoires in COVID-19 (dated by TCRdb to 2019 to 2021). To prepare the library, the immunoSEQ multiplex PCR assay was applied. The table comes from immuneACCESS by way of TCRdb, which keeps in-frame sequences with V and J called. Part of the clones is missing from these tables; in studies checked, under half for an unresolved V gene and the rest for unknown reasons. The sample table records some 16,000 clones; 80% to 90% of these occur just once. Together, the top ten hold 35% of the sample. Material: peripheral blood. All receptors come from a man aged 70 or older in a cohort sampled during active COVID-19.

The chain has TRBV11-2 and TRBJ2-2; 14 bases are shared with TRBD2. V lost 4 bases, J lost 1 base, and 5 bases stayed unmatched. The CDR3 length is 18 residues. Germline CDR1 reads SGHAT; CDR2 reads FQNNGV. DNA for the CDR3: TGTGCCAGCAGCTCCCGGACTAGCGGGAGGCAGAACACCGGGGAGCTGTTTTTT. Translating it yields CASSSRTSGRQNTGELFF. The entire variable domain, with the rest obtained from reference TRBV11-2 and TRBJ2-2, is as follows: EAGVAQSPRYKIIEKRQSVAFWCNPISGHATLYWYQQILGQGPKLLIQFQNNGVVDDSQLPKDRFSAERLKGVDSTLKIQPAKLEDSAVYLCASSSRTSGRQNTGELFFGEGSRLTVL.

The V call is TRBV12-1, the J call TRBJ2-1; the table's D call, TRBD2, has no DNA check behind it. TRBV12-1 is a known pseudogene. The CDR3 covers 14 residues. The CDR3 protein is CASSFERDSNEQFF. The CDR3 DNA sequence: TGTGCCAGCAGCTTTGAACGTGATAGCAATGAGCAGTTCTTC.

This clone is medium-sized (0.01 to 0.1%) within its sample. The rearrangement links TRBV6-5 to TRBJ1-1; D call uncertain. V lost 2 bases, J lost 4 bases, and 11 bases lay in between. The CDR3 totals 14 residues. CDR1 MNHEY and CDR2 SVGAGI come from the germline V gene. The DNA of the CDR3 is TGTGCCAGCAGTTACCGGCGGGGAGGCACTGAAGCTTTCTTT. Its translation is CASSYRRGGTEAFF.

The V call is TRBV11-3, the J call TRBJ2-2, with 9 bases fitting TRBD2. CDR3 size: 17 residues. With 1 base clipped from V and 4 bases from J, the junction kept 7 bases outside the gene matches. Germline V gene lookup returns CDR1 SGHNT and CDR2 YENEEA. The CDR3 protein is CASSLAGGRVRTGELFF. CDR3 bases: TGTGCCAGCAGCTTAGCGGGCGGGAGGGTGCGCACCGGGGAGCTGTTTTTT. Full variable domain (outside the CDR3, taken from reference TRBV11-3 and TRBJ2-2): EAGVVQSPRYKIIEKKQPVAFWCNPISGHNTLYWYLQNLGQGPELLIRYENEEAVDDSQLPKDRFSAERLKGVDSTLKIQPAELGDSAVYLCASSLAGGRVRTGELFFGEGSRLTVL.

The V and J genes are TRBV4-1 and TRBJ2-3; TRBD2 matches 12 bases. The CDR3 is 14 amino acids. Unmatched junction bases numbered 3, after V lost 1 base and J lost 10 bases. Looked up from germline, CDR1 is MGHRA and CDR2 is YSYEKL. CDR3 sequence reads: CASSQGTSGISQYF. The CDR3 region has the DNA TGCGCCAGCAGCCAAGGGACTAGCGGGATTTCGCAGTATTTT.

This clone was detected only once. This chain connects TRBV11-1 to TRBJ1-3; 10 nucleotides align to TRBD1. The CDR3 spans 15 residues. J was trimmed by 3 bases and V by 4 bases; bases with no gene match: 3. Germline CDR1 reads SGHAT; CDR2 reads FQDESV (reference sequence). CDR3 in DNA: TGTGCCAGCAGCTCGACAGGGGGCAATGGAAACACCATATATTTT. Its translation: CASSSTGGNGNTIYF.

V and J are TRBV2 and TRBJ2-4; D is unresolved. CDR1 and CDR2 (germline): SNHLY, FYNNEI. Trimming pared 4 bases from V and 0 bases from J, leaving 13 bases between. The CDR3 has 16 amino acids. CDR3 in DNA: TGTGCCAGCAGTGCAGATTCGAGACTAGCCAAAAACATTCAGTACTTC. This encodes CASSADSRLAKNIQYF.

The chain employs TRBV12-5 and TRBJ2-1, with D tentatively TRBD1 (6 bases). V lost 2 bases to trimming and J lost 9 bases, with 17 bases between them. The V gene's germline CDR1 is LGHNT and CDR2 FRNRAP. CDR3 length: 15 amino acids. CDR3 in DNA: TGTGCTAGTGGTTTGCCCATCACAGGGTTCAGTGAGCAGTTCTTC. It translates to CASGLPITGFSEQFF.

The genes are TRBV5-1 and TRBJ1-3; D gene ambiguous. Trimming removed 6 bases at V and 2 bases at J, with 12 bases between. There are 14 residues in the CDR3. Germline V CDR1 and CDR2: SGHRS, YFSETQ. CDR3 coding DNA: TGCGCCAGCACGCTCGAGGGCGCTGGAAACACCATATATTTT. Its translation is CASTLEGAGNTIYF.

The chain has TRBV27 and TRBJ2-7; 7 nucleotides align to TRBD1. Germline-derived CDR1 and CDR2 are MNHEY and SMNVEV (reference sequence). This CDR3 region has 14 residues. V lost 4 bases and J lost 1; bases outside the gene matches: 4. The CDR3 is CASSSPGQSYEQYF. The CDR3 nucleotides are TGTGCCAGCAGTTCACCGGGACAGTCCTACGAGCAGTACTTC.

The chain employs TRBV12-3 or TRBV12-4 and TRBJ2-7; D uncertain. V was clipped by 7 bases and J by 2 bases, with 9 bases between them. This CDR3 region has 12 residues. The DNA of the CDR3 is TGTGCCAGCACGCGCGTCCCCTACGAGCAGTACTTC. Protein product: CASTRVPYEQYF.

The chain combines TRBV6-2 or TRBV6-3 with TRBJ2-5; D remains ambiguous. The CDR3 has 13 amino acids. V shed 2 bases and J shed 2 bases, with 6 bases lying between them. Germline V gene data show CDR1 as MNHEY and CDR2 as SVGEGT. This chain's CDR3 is CASSYRSQETQYF. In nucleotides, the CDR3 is TGTGCCAGCAGTTACCGGTCACAAGAGACCCAGTACTTC.

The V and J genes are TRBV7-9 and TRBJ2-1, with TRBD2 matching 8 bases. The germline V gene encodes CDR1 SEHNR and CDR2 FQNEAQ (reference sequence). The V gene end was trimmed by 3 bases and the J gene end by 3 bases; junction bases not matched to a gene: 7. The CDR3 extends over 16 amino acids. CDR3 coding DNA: TGTGCCAGCAGCTTTTCTTTAGCGGGGAGCTACAATGAGCAGTTCTTC. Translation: CASSFSLAGSYNEQFF.

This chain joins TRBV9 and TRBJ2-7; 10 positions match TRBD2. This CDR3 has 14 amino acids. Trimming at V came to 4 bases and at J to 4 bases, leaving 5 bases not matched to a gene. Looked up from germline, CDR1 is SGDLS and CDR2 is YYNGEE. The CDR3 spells CASSRGTSAYEQYF. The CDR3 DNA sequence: TGTGCCAGCAGCCGCGGGACTAGCGCGTACGAGCAGTACTTC.

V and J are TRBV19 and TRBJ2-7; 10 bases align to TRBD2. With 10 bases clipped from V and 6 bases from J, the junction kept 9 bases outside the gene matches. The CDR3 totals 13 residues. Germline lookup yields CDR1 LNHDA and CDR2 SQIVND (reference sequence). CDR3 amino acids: CATNGLAGAEQYF. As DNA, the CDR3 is TGTGCCACCAACGGCCTAGCGGGGGCCGAGCAGTACTTC.

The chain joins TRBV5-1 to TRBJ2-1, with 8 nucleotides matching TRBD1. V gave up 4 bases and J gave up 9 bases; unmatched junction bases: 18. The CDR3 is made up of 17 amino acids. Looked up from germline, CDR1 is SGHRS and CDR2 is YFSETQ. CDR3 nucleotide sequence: TGCGCCAGCAGCCTCCGGACAGGGAGTCCGCCCAGGAGTGAGCAGTTCTTC. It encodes CASSLRTGSPPRSEQFF.

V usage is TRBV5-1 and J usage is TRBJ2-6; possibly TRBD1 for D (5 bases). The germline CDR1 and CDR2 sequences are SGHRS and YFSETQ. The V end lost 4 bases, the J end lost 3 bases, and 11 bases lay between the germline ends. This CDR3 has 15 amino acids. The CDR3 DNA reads TGCGCCAGCAGCCCTACAGGATATGGGGCCAACGTCCTGACTTTC. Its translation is CASSPTGYGANVLTF.

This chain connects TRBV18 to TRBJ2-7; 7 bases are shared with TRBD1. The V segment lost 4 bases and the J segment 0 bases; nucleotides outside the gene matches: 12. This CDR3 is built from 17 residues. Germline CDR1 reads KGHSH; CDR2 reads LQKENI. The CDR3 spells CASSLSPGTVSSYEQYF. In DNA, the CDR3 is TGTGCCAGCTCACTCAGTCCCGGGACAGTCAGCTCCTACGAGCAGTACTTC. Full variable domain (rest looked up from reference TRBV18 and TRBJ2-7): NAGVMQNPRHLVRRRGQEARLRCSPMKGHSHVYWYRQLPEEGLKFMVYLQKENIIDESGMPKERFSAEFPKEGPSILRIQQVVRGDSAAYFCASSLSPGTVSSYEQYFGPGTRLTVT.

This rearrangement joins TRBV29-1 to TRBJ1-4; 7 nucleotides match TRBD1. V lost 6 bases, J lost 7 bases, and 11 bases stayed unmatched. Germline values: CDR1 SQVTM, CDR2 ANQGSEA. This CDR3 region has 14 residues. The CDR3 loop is CSVADREVLEKLFF. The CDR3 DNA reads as TGCAGCGTCGCCGACAGGGAGGTTCTTGAAAAACTGTTTTTT. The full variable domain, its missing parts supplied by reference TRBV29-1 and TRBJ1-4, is SAVISQKPSRDICQRGTSLTIQCQVDSQVTMMFWYRQQPGQSLTLIATANQGSEATYESGFVIDKFPISRPNLTFSTLTVSNMSPEDSSIYLCSVADREVLEKLFFGSGTQLSVL.

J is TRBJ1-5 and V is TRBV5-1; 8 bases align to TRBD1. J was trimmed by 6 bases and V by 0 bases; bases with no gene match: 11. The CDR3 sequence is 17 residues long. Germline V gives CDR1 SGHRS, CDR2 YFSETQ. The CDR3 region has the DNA TGCGCCAGCAGCTTGGCCGGCCGGACAGGGACCGTTCAGCCCCAGCATTTT. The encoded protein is CASSLAGRTGTVQPQHF.

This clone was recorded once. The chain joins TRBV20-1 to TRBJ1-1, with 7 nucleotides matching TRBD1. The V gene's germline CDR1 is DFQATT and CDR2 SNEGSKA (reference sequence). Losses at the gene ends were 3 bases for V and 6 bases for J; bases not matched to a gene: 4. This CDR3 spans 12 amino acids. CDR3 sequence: CSASHRGAEAFF. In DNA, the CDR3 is TGCAGTGCTAGTCACAGGGGTGCTGAAGCTTTCTTT.

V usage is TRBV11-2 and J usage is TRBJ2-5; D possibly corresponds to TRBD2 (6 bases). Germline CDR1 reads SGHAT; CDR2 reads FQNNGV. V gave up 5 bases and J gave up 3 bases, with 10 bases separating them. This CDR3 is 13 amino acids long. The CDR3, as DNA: TGTGCCAGCAGCCCTAGCGTTAAAGAGACCCAGTACTTC. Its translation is CASSPSVKETQYF.

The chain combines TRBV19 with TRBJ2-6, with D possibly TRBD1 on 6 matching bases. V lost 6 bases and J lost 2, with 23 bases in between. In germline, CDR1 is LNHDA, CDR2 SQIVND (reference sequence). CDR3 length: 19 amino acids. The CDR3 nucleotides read TGTGCCAGTAGCGGGACACCAAAGGGCGACATTGCTGGGGCCAACGTCCTGACTTTC. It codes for CASSGTPKGDIAGANVLTF.

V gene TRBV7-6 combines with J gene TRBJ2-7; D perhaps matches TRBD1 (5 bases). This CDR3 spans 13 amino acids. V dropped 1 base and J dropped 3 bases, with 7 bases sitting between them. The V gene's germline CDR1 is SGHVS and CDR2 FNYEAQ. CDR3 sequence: CASSLGRDYEQYF. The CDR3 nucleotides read TGTGCCAGCAGCTTAGGCAGGGACTACGAGCAGTACTTC.

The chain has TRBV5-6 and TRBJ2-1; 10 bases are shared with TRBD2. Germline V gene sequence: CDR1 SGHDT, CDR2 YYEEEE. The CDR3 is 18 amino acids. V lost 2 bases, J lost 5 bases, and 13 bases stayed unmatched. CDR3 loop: CASSFIRTSGLLNNEQFF. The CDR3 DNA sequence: TGTGCCAGCAGCTTCATAAGGACTAGCGGACTATTGAACAATGAGCAGTTCTTC.

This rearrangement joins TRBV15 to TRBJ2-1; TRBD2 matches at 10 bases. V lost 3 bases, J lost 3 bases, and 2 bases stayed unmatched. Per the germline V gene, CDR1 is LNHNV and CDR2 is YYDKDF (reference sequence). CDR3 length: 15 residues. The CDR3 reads CATSSLAGDYNEQFF. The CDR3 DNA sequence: TGTGCCACCAGCAGCCTAGCGGGGGACTACAATGAGCAGTTCTTC.

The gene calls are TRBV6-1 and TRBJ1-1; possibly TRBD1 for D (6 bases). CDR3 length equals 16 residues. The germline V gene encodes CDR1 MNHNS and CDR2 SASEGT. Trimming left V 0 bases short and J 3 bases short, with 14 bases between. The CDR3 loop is CASSEAYGSGDTEAFF. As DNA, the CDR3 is TGTGCCAGCAGTGAAGCCTATGGGTCAGGGGACACTGAAGCTTTCTTT.

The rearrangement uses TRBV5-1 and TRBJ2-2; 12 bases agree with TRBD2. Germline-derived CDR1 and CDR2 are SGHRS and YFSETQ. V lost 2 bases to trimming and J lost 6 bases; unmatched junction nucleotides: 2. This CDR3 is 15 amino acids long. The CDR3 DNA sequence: TGCGCCAGCAGCTTCTCTAGCGGGAGGGCCGGGGAGCTGTTTTTT. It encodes CASSFSSGRAGELFF.

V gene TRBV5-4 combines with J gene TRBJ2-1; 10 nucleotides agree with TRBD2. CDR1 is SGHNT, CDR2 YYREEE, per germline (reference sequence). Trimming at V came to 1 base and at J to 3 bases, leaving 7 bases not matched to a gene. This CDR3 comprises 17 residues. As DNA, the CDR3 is TGTGCCAGCAGCTTGTCTAGCGGGAGAGGTATCTACAATGAGCAGTTCTTC. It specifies CASSLSSGRGIYNEQFF.

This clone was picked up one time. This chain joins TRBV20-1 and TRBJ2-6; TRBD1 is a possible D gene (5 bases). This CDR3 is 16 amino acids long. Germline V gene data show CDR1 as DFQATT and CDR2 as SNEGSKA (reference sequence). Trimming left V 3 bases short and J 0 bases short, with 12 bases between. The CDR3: CSASPTGISGANVLTF. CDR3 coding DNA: TGCAGTGCTAGTCCCACAGGAATCTCTGGGGCCAACGTCCTGACTTTC.

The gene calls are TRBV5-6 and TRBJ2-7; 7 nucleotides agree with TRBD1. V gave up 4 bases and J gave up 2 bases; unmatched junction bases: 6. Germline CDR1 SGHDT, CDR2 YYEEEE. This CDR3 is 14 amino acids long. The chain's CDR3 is CASSRGQVTYEQYF. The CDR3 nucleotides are TGTGCCAGCAGCCGAGGACAGGTCACCTACGAGCAGTACTTC.